Listed below are T cell receptor beta chains from one sample, sequenced in a study of T-cell memory formation after mild COVID-19. TCRdb reanalysed the 5' RACE reads using MiXCR and keeps one entry per CDR3 protein. The table records 270,000 or so distinct CDR3 sequences, about 20% of them present only once. Sequenced material: PBMCs or a T cell subset sorted from them (not recorded which). These receptors came from a man between 18 and 29 years old who had mild COVID-19 (a few samples of this study predate the infection). Cell type and time point are not known. CDR3s leave out the opening cysteine and the closing phenylalanine or tryptophan.

CDR3: ASSLVADTEAF; length: 11; J: TRBJ1-1; V: TRBV7-9
CDR3: ASSPGRAGNTEAF; length: 13; J: TRBJ1-1; V: TRBV18
CDR3: ASRTPRGHNEQF; length: 12; J: TRBJ2-1; V: TRBV2
CDR3: ASIVSSGNTIY; length: 11; J: TRBJ1-3; V: TRBV6-6
CDR3: ASSLGEGNTQY; length: 11; J: TRBJ2-3; V: TRBV7-9
CDR3: ASQEDRTNYGYT; length: 12; J: TRBJ1-2; V: TRBV18
CDR3: SARDLRALYEQY; length: 12; J: TRBJ2-7; V: TRBV20-1
CDR3: ASSQELAAPQETQY; length: 14; J: TRBJ2-5; V: TRBV4-2
CDR3: ASTPGGGKGTEAF; length: 13; J: TRBJ1-1; V: TRBV28
CDR3: SAEQGSNYGYT; length: 11; J: TRBJ1-2; V: TRBV20-1
CDR3: ASSLAGANVLT; length: 11; J: TRBJ2-6; V: TRBV14
CDR3: SASLPERWEETQY; length: 13; J: TRBJ2-5; V: TRBV20-1